A selection of T cell receptor beta chains follows, all from one sample in a study of long-term antiretroviral therapy in people with HIV. Only in-frame clones appear in the TCRdb table, and some are missing; sequencing was by immunoSEQ multiplex PCR. The sample shows 15,000 or so clones, approximately 80% of them seen only once. Sample: unsorted PBMCs, taken about 3.1 years after starting antiretroviral therapy. The source of these receptors is a woman aged 40 to 55 with HIV. Both conserved end residues are part of each CDR3. The D gene is left open where the match is weak. Not every row has a clone size; where given, it reads once, few, many or a size class.

V: TRBV5-4
J: TRBJ2-2
D: -
size: few
DNA: TGTGCCAGCAGTGGGTGGGGGACCGGGGAGCTGTTTTTT
CDR3: CASSGWGTGELFF

V: TRBV5-4
J: TRBJ1-1
D: -
size: -
DNA: TGTGCCAGCAGCTTGGAATATCAGGGTGCTGAAGCTTTCTTT
CDR3: CASSLEYQGAEAFF

V: TRBV6-1
J: TRBJ1-5
D: -
size: -
DNA: TGTGCCAGCAGTGCCATAAAAGCGACAGGTAGCAATCAGCCCCAGCATTTT
CDR3: CASSAIKATGSNQPQHF

V: TRBV7-9
J: TRBJ2-2
D: -
size: once
DNA: TGTGCCAGCAGCTCCGGGGGACAGAACACCGGGGAGCTGTTTTTT
CDR3: CASSSGGQNTGELFF

V: TRBV4-3
J: TRBJ2-7
D: -
size: few
DNA: TGCGCCAGCAGCCAAGAGGTGCCCGCTTCCTACGAGCAGTACTTC
CDR3: CASSQEVPASYEQYF

V: TRBV27
J: TRBJ2-3
D: -
size: -
DNA: TGTGCCAGCAGTTTTAACGGTTTTCCTAGCACAGATACGCAGTATTTT
CDR3: CASSFNGFPSTDTQYF

V: TRBV12-5
J: TRBJ2-2
D: -
size: few
DNA: TGTGCTAGTGGTTTGGGCAACACCGGGGAGCTGTTTTTT
CDR3: CASGLGNTGELFF

V: TRBV11-2
J: TRBJ2-3
D: -
size: -
DNA: TGTGCCAGCAGCTTAGTGGGGGGGCTTGCAGATACGCAGTATTTT
CDR3: CASSLVGGLADTQYF

V: TRBV5-6
J: TRBJ2-5
D: -
size: -
DNA: TGTGCCAGCAGCGAGGGCTTCGCGGGCCCGGGGGAGACCCAGTACTTC
CDR3: CASSEGFAGPGETQYF

V: TRBV10-3
J: TRBJ2-7
D: TRBD2
size: -
DNA: TGTGCCATCAGTGGTGCGGGGCGGGGGGAGCAGTACTTC
CDR3: CAISGAGRGEQYF

V: TRBV27
J: TRBJ2-3
D: -
size: -
DNA: TGTGCCAGCAGTTTATTGAGGGGAGGCACAGATACGCAGTATTTT
CDR3: CASSLLRGGTDTQYF

V: TRBV7-9
J: TRBJ2-7
D: -
size: -
DNA: TGTGCCAGCAGCTTGGACGGCCCCTACGAGCAGTACTTC
CDR3: CASSLDGPYEQYF

V: TRBV15
J: TRBJ2-3
D: TRBD1
size: -
DNA: TGTGCCACCAGCAAGAAACAGGGGGTAACAGATACGCAGTATTTT
CDR3: CATSKKQGVTDTQYF

V: TRBV27
J: TRBJ2-2
D: -
size: -
DNA: TGTGCCAGCACGAGGCGCCCACGGACCGGGGAGCTGTTTTTT
CDR3: CASTRRPRTGELFF

V: TRBV6-1
J: TRBJ1-6
D: TRBD1
size: few
DNA: TGTGCCAGCAGTGTACAGGGGGCGGTGAATTCACCCCTCCACTTT
CDR3: CASSVQGAVNSPLHF

V: TRBV5-1
J: TRBJ2-3
D: TRBD2
size: few
DNA: TGCGCCAGCAGCTTGCGACTAGCGGGGGGAGATACGCAGTATTTT
CDR3: CASSLRLAGGDTQYF

V: TRBV5-1
J: TRBJ2-3
D: TRBD1
size: once
DNA: TGCGCCAGCAGCTTGGCGACAGGGTTCCGCACAGATACGCAGTATTTT
CDR3: CASSLATGFRTDTQYF

V: TRBV30
J: TRBJ1-1
D: -
size: -
DNA: TGTGCCTGGAGAGGAGGGGACACTGAAGCTTTCTTT
CDR3: CAWRGGDTEAFF

V: TRBV7-9
J: TRBJ1-3
D: -
size: -
DNA: TGTGCCAGCAGCGCCAGCCGGGACAACTCTGGAAACACCATATATTTT
CDR3: CASSASRDNSGNTIYF

V: TRBV19
J: TRBJ1-2
D: -
size: once
DNA: TGTGCCAGTATCCCCCAGGTACAGGGCAGCTATGGCTACACCTTC
CDR3: CASIPQVQGSYGYTF

V: TRBV7-2
J: TRBJ2-5
D: -
size: once
DNA: TGTGCCAGCAGCGCCCAAGAGACCCAGTACTTC
CDR3: CASSAQETQYF

V: TRBV27
J: TRBJ1-2
D: TRBD1
size: -
DNA: TGTGCCAGCAGTCCTTCGCCGGGACAGGGAACACATGGCTACACCTTC
CDR3: CASSPSPGQGTHGYTF

V: TRBV5-1
J: TRBJ2-2
D: -
size: -
DNA: TGCGCCAGCAGCACGGACACCCCGAACACCGGGGAGCTGTTTTTT
CDR3: CASSTDTPNTGELFF

V: TRBV15
J: TRBJ1-1
D: -
size: -
DNA: TGTGCCACCAGCAGAGATTTGTGGGAGGAGAACACTGAAGCTTTCTTT
CDR3: CATSRDLWEENTEAFF

V: TRBV30
J: TRBJ2-7
D: -
size: -
DNA: TGTGCCTGGAGTGGGTTGGTTCACTCGGAGGTCGACGAGCAGTACTTC
CDR3: CAWSGLVHSEVDEQYF

V: TRBV30
J: TRBJ1-2
D: TRBD1
size: -
DNA: TGTGCCTGGAAGGGTCAGGGGGCGACCGGCTACACCTTC
CDR3: CAWKGQGATGYTF

V: TRBV6-1
J: TRBJ1-4
D: -
size: -
DNA: TGTGCCAGCAGCCCCAGGGGTGCTAATGAAAAACTGTTTTTT
CDR3: CASSPRGANEKLFF

V: TRBV18
J: TRBJ1-5
D: -
size: few
DNA: TGTGCCAGCTCGCCCGACCTGAGGCAGCCCCAGCATTTT
CDR3: CASSPDLRQPQHF

V: TRBV18
J: TRBJ2-5
D: -
size: -
DNA: TGTGCCAGCTCCCAGAGAGCGCAAGAGACCCAGTACTTC
CDR3: CASSQRAQETQYF

V: TRBV5-1
J: TRBJ1-6
D: TRBD1
size: -
DNA: TGCGCCAGCAGCTCTGGAGGACAGGGGGTTTCACCCCTCCACTTT
CDR3: CASSSGGQGVSPLHF

V: TRBV5-1
J: TRBJ1-6
D: TRBD1
size: -
DNA: TGCGCCAGCAGCTTGGCTCAGGGGGCGCGTAATTCACCCCTCCACTTT
CDR3: CASSLAQGARNSPLHF